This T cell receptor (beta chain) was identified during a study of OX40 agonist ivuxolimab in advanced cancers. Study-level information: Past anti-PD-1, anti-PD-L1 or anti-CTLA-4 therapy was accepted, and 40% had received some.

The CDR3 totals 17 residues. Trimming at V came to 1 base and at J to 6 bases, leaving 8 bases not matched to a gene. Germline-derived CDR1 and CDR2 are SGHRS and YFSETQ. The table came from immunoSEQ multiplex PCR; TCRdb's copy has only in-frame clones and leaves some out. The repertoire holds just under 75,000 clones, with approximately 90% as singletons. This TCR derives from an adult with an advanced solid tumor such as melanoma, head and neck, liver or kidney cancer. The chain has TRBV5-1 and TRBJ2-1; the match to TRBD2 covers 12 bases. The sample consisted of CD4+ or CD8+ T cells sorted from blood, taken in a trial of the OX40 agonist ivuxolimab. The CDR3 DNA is TGCGCCAGCAGCTTGACGTGGACTAGCGGGGCGGGCAATGAGCAGTTCTTC. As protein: CASSLTWTSGAGNEQFF.